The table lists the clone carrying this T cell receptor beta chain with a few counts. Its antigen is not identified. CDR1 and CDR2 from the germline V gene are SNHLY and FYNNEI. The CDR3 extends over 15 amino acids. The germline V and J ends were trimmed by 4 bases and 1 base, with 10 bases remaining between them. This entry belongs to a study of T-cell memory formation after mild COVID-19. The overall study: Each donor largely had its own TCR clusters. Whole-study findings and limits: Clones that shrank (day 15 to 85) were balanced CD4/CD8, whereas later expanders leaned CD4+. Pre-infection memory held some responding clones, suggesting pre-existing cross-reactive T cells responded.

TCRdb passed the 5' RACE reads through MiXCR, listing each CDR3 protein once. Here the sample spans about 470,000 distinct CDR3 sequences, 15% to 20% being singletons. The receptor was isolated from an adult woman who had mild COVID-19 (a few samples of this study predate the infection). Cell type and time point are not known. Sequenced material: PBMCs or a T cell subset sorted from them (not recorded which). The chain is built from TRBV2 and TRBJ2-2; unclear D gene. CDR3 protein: CASSVLIGNTGELFF. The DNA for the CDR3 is TGTGCCAGCAGTGTCCTAATAGGGAACACCGGGGAGCTGTTTTTT.